This T cell receptor beta chain is drawn from a study of blood T cells in healthy people across ages. In its sample, this clonotype was seen a few times. PCR was performed a second time for about 6 to 12 cycles using a sample-barcoded 5' primer and a J-beta primer mix. TCRdb processed the 5' RACE reads anew with MiXCR; each CDR3 protein has one entry. Among around 1.5 million distinct CDR3 sequences listed, around 39% were seen once. This clonotype originated in a woman under 30 in good health. Sample: blood.

The CDR3 sequence is CSAKLGQTGRGYTF. CDR3 nucleotide sequence: TGCAGTGCGAAGCTGGGACAGACCGGGAGGGGCTACACCTTC. The V call is TRBV20-1, the J call TRBJ1-2; 7 bases agree with TRBD1. Trimming removed 6 bases from V and 8 bases from J; junction bases left unmatched: 15. Germline-derived CDR1 and CDR2 are DFQATT and SNEGSKA (reference sequence). CDR3 length: 14 residues.